The clone carrying this T cell receptor (beta chain) appeared a few times. The sample originates from a study of T-cell reconstitution after alpha-beta-depleted transplantation in children. Unique molecular identifiers were incorporated when the TCRbeta library was constructed. Each CDR3 protein is one row after TCRdb ran MiXCR on the PCR reads. The sample gives approximately 400,000 distinct CDR3 sequences, 11% of which show up once; 5% to 6.5% is in the top ten. V was clipped by 6 bases and J by 6 bases; unmatched bases: 6. Germline loops: CDR1 MNHEY, CDR2 SVGEGT. The CDR3 contains 14 residues. The chain couples TRBV6-2 or TRBV6-3 to TRBJ2-2; 8 bases agree with TRBD1. The TCR was taken from a human donor who donated a stem cell graft to a child with acute myeloid leukemia. The material sequenced was PBMCs from the stem cell graft donor, taken from the stem cell graft. The CDR3 DNA sequence: TGTGCCAGCAGCGAGACAGGGGTCCCCGGGGAGCTGTTTTTT. This sequence encodes CASSETGVPGELFF.